This T cell receptor (beta chain) was recovered during a study of blood T cell repertoires in COVID-19. CDR1 and CDR2 from the germline V gene are DFQATT and SNEGSKA (reference sequence). Trimming took 3 bases from V and 4 from J, leaving 13 bases between them. The CDR3 runs to 14 residues. Data came from immunoSEQ multiplex PCR; TCRdb stores just in-frame clones and leaves some out. This table has about 330,000 clones, about 90% appearing once. V usage is TRBV20-1 and J usage is TRBJ2-1; the D gene is possibly TRBD2 (6 bases). This clonotype was obtained from a woman aged 30 to 39 who had recovered from COVID-19. Sequenced: PBMCs or T cells enriched from blood (not recorded which). As DNA, the CDR3 is TGCAGTGCTAGTGTGGGGGGTGGGTACAATGAGCAGTTCTTC. It translates to CSASVGGGYNEQFF.